Described below is a single T cell receptor (beta chain) sequence and its context. Its matching antigen is unknown. The second PCR ran about 6 to 12 cycles with a sample-barcoded 5' primer and J-beta primers. TCRdb re-analysed the 5' RACE reads in MiXCR, keeping a single row per CDR3 protein. In the table there are approximately 850,000 distinct CDR3 sequences, 58% of which are singletons. The entry originates in a study of blood T cells in healthy people across ages. Study-wide findings and caveats: Per million T cells, TCR beta diversity dropped roughly linearly as age increased. Aged donors had fewer naive CD4+ cells and lower diversity than long-lived donors.

CDR3 length: 15 amino acids. The germline gives CDR1 MNHNS, CDR2 SASEGT. V lost 2 bases and J lost 0, with 11 bases in between. Per-sample PBMC isolation yielded at least 6 million cells. The chain has TRBV6-1 and TRBJ2-7; D unresolved. The sequenced material came from blood. The receptor was derived from a man aged 25-45 years in good health. In DNA, the CDR3 is TGTGCCAGCAGTGAATTTTGGGGAAGCTCCTACGAGCAGTACTTC. Translated: CASSEFWGSSYEQYF.